This TCR beta chain is drawn from a study of blood T cell repertoires in COVID-19. Study in general: PBMCs, B-cell-depleted T cells, or T cells provided the cDNA or gDNA that made up the material.

This CDR3 is built from 13 residues. Trimming removed 4 bases at V and 0 bases at J, with 7 bases between. Per the germline V gene, CDR1 is SGHRS and CDR2 is YFSETQ. Here immunoSEQ multiplex PCR was the method, and the copy in TCRdb shows in-frame clones only, minus some. Among about 160,000 clones, around 82% were seen once, and the ten largest hold around 6.9%. The source is a man aged 80 or over with COVID-19, enrolled during active disease. The V and J genes are TRBV5-1 and TRBJ1-1; no clear D gene. The sample consisted of peripheral blood. Here the CDR3 reads CASSPLMNTEAFF. CDR3 coding DNA: TGCGCCAGCAGCCCCCTTATGAACACTGAAGCTTTCTTT. The entire variable domain, with the rest obtained from reference TRBV5-1 and TRBJ1-1, is as follows: KAGVTQTPRYLIKTRGQQVTLSCSPISGHRSVSWYQQTPGQGLQFLFEYFSETQRNKGNFPGRFSGRQFSNSRSEMNVSTLELGDSALYLCASSPLMNTEAFFGQGTRLTVV.